This TCR beta chain was obtained from a study of blood T cell repertoires in COVID-19. The CDR3 has 15 amino acids. CDR1 and CDR2 (germline): SNHLY, FYNNEI. The ends lost 4 bases at V and 2 bases at J; junction bases unmatched: 4. Profiling relied on immunoSEQ multiplex PCR, and the TCRdb table lists in-frame clones only, not all of them. This sample has about 140,000 clones, with about 89% found just once. The source is a man in his fifties or sixties with active or convalescent COVID-19. Sequencing was performed on peripheral blood. The V and J genes are TRBV2 and TRBJ2-5; 10 bases line up with TRBD2. DNA for the CDR3: TGTGCCAGCAGTGTACTAGCGGGGACGCAAGAGACCCAGTACTTC. Encoded protein: CASSVLAGTQETQYF.